This T cell receptor beta chain stems from a study of blood T cell repertoires in COVID-19. Turning to the study itself: Samples representing acute and convalescent COVID-19 were sourced from the United States, Italy and Spain.

The CDR3 is made up of 15 amino acids. J was trimmed by 6 bases and V by 2 bases; bases with no gene match: 4. Germline V gene sequence: CDR1 SGDLS, CDR2 YYNGEE. This clone is a singleton in its sample. The assay was immunoSEQ multiplex PCR, and TCRdb's table has in-frame clones only and misses some. Of fewer than 300,000 clones listed, approximately 93% are singletons. Seattle enrolled patients during active infection and tracked them longitudinally. This receptor was taken from a woman between 25 and 40 years old with COVID-19, enrolled during active disease. Sequenced input: peripheral blood. V gene TRBV9 combines with J gene TRBJ2-1; 11 bases are a match to TRBD2. CDR3 bases: TGTGCCAGCAGCGTGACTAGCGGGACTTCCAATGAGCAGTTCTTC. Encoded protein: CASSVTSGTSNEQFF.